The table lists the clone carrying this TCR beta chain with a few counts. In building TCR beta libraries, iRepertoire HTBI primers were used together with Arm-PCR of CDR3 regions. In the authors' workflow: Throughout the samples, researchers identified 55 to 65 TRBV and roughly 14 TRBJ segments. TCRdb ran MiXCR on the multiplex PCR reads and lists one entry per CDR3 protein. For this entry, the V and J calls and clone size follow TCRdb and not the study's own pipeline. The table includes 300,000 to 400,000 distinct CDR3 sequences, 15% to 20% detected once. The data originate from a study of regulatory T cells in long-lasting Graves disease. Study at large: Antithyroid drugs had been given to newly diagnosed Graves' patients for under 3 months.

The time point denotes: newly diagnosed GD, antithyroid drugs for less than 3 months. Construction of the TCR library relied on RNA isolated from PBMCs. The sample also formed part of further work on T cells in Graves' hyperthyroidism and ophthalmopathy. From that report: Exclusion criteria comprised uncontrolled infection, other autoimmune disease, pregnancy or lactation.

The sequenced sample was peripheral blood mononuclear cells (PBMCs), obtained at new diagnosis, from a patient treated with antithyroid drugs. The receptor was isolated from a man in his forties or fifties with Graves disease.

The CDR3 DNA reads TGTGCCAGCGGGGGGACAGGTATTAAAATAGAGACCCAGTACTTC. Protein sequence: CASGGTGIKIETQYF. V and J are TRBV12-3 or TRBV12-4 and TRBJ2-5; 8 bases are a match to TRBD1. This CDR3 is 15 amino acids long. V gave up 8 bases and J gave up 4 bases; unmatched junction bases: 12.